A single sample gave rise to the 16 T cell receptor beta chains below, sequenced in a study of blood T cell repertoires in COVID-19. Clones were sequenced by immunoSEQ multiplex PCR, and TCRdb holds only the in-frame ones, with some missing. There are 150,000 to 200,000 clones in the sample; more than 70% occur only once, and 14% lies in the top ten. Input material: peripheral blood. The receptors were gathered from a man between 18 and 29 years old with active or convalescent COVID-19.

The chain uses TRBV6-2 or TRBV6-3 and TRBJ1-5, with 9 nucleotides matching TRBD1. J was trimmed by 4 bases and V by 4 bases; bases with no gene match: 8. Germline CDR1 reads MNHEY; CDR2 reads SVGEGT. CDR3 length: 16 amino acids. The CDR3 DNA reads as TGTGCCAGCAGTTTCCCGGGACAGGGCTTAAATCAGCCCCAGCATTTT. Amino acids: CASSFPGQGLNQPQHF.

V gene TRBV28 combines with J gene TRBJ2-4; 10 nucleotides agree with TRBD1. J was trimmed by 7 bases and V by 7 bases; bases with no gene match: 7. CDR1 is MDHEN and CDR2 is SYDVKM in the germline V gene. CDR3 length: 14 residues. CDR3 DNA: TGTGCCAGCAACCCCGTGGGACAGGGGAACATTCAGTACTTC. Amino acid sequence: CASNPVGQGNIQYF.

This rearrangement joins TRBV18 to TRBJ1-5; D is ambiguous. CDR3 size: 16 residues. In germline, CDR1 is KGHSH, CDR2 LQKENI. Trimming removed 1 base at V and 2 bases at J, with 12 bases between. CDR3 loop: CASSPQVGVGNQPQHF. CDR3 bases: TGTGCCAGCTCACCACAGGTGGGCGTCGGCAATCAGCCCCAGCATTTT. Supplemented by reference TRBV18 and TRBJ1-5, the full variable domain reads NAGVMQNPRHLVRRRGQEARLRCSPMKGHSHVYWYRQLPEEGLKFMVYLQKENIIDESGMPKERFSAEFPKEGPSILRIQQVVRGDSAAYFCASSPQVGVGNQPQHFGDGTRLSIL.

This chain uses TRBV15 with TRBJ1-6, with D perhaps matching TRBD1 (5 bases). The V and J ends lost 0 bases and 7 bases respectively, with 10 bases between them. The CDR3 has 15 residues. CDR1 is LNHNV, CDR2 YYDKDF, per germline (reference sequence). The CDR3 sequence: CATSRDKAGNSPLHF. The CDR3 coding sequence is TGTGCCACCAGCAGAGATAAGGCAGGGAATTCACCCCTCCACTTT.

The chain recombines TRBV19 with TRBJ1-5, with 7 bases that match TRBD1. CDR3 length equals 14 residues. In germline, CDR1 is LNHDA, CDR2 SQIVND (reference sequence). Losses at the gene ends were 5 bases for V and 11 bases for J; bases not matched to a gene: 12. CDR3 nucleotide sequence: TGTGCCAGTAGTCCAACAGGGGCCCCCTTTACCCAGCATTTT. It yields the protein CASSPTGAPFTQHF.

The chain is built from TRBV6-5 and TRBJ1-5, with D possibly TRBD1 on 6 matching bases. Germline CDR1 and CDR2: MNHEY and SVGAGI. Trimming took 6 bases from V and 4 from J, leaving 10 bases between them. The CDR3 consists of 13 residues. The CDR3 DNA sequence: TGTGCCAGCAGCTCGACAGGAAATCAGCCCCAGCATTTT. It translates to CASSSTGNQPQHF.

V gene TRBV29-1 combines with J gene TRBJ1-2; D is ambiguous. Germline V gene lookup returns CDR1 SQVTM and CDR2 ANQGSEA. The germline V and J ends were trimmed by 1 base and 0 bases, with 9 bases remaining between them. The CDR3 totals 14 residues. The CDR3 is CSVEGHKSNYGYTF. The CDR3 region has the DNA TGCAGCGTTGAAGGGCACAAATCTAACTATGGCTACACCTTC.

This rearrangement joins TRBV7-6 to TRBJ2-3; 10 nucleotides line up with TRBD1. The CDR3 runs to 16 residues. The germline gives CDR1 SGHVS, CDR2 FNYEAQ. The junction had 5 bases not matched to a gene; V was cut back by 2 bases and J by 3 bases. CDR3 region: CASSLTRQGATDTQYF. In DNA, the CDR3 is TGTGCCAGCAGCTTAACTAGACAGGGGGCTACAGATACGCAGTATTTT.

The chain joins TRBV7-9 to TRBJ2-3; TRBD2 agrees at 7 bases. V trimming: 6 bases; J trimming: 1 base; junction bases outside the gene matches: 4. Germline V CDR1 and CDR2: SEHNR, FQNEAQ (reference sequence). This CDR3 is built from 14 residues. Here the CDR3 DNA reads TGTGCCAGCAGGAACCGGGGGGGCACAGATACGCAGTATTTT. Translated, it gives CASRNRGGTDTQYF.

V is TRBV5-6 and J is TRBJ2-7, with TRBD2 matching 7 bases. V was pared by 1 base and J by 6 bases, with 7 bases of the junction left unmatched. This CDR3 spans 14 amino acids. CDR1 is SGHDT and CDR2 is YYEEEE in the germline V gene. This CDR3 is CASSLRSAGLEQYF. The DNA for the CDR3 is TGTGCCAGCAGCTTGCGTTCAGCGGGGCTCGAGCAGTACTTC.

This clone was detected only once. Written as DNA, the CDR3 is TGTGCCAGCAGCTTAGGGTCAACAGGGGCTGGAAACACCATATATTTT. Translating it yields CASSLGSTGAGNTIYF. The chain links TRBV7-2 to TRBJ1-3, with 7 bases fitting TRBD1. Germline loops: CDR1 SGHTA, CDR2 FQGNSA. V lost 1 base and J lost 2; bases outside the gene matches: 5. The CDR3 spans 16 residues.

The V gene is TRBV13, the J gene TRBJ2-5; D is unclear. This CDR3 has 15 residues. CDR1 and CDR2 from the germline V gene are PRHDT and FYEKMQ (reference sequence). V lost 5 bases and J 1 base, leaving 14 bases between the germline ends. The chain's CDR3 is CASSPPSGAQETQYF. CDR3 DNA sequence: TGTGCCAGCAGCCCCCCCTCTGGAGCCCAAGAGACCCAGTACTTC.

The chain carries TRBV3-1 (or the pseudogene TRBV3-2) and TRBJ2-7; D perhaps matches TRBD2 (5 bases). This CDR3 has 15 amino acids. V shed 0 bases and J shed 0 bases, with 9 bases lying between them. CDR1 is LGHDT, CDR2 YNNKEL, per germline (reference sequence). CDR3 in amino acids: CASSQDSGSSYEQYF. The CDR3 DNA is TGTGCCAGCAGCCAAGATAGTGGGAGCTCCTACGAGCAGTACTTC.

The rearrangement uses TRBV19 and TRBJ2-1; 8 nucleotides align to TRBD2. With V trimmed by 10 bases and J by 0 bases, 5 bases remained unmatched. Germline assignment: CDR1 LNHDA and CDR2 SQIVND (reference sequence). The CDR3 loop spans 14 amino acids. CDR3 loop: CATNSGDSYNEQFF. As DNA, the CDR3 is TGTGCCACTAATAGCGGGGACTCCTACAATGAGCAGTTCTTC.

V and J are TRBV6-4 and TRBJ2-1; D remains ambiguous. The germline CDR1 and CDR2 sequences are MRHNA and SNTAGT. The CDR3 is made up of 13 amino acids. Between the trimmed V and J ends, which lost 3 bases and 5 bases, there was a span of 8 bases. As DNA, the CDR3 is TGTGCCAGCAGTGAGTCGGAGAACAATGAGCAGTTCTTC. Encoded protein: CASSESENNEQFF.

V gene TRBV28 combines with J gene TRBJ2-7; 10 nucleotides agree with TRBD2. Germline V gene lookup returns CDR1 MDHEN and CDR2 SYDVKM. The V segment lost 8 bases and the J segment 5 bases; nucleotides outside the gene matches: 12. The CDR3 runs 15 residues. CDR3 sequence: CASWSPSGREDEQYF. The CDR3 DNA reads TGTGCCAGCTGGAGCCCCAGCGGGAGGGAAGACGAGCAGTACTTC.